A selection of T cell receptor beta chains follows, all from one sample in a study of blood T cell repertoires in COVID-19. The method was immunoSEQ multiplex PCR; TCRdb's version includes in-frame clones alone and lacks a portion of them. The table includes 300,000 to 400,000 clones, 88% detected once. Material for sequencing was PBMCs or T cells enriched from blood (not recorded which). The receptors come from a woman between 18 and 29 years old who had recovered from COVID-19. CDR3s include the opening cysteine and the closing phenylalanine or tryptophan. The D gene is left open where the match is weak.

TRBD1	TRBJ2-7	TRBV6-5	CASSRPTGVEQYF	TGTGCCAGCAGTCGCCCGACAGGGGTGGAGCAGTACTTC
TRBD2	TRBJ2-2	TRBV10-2	CASSDPQAGGHTGELFF	TGCGCCAGCAGTGACCCACAAGCGGGGGGGCACACCGGGGAGCTGTTTTTT
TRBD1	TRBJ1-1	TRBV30	CAWDRENTEAFF	TGTGCCTGGGACAGGGAGAACACTGAAGCTTTCTTT
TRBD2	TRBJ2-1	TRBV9	CASSSAGGLEDNEQFF	TGTGCCAGCAGCTCAGCGGGGGGGCTAGAGGACAATGAGCAGTTCTTC
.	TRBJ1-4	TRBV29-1	CSVVAIATNEKLFF	TGCAGCGTCGTCGCGATTGCAACTAATGAAAAACTGTTTTTT
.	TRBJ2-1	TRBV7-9	CASSATSSLLSYNEQFF	TGTGCCAGCAGCGCCACTAGCAGCCTACTCTCCTACAATGAGCAGTTCTTC
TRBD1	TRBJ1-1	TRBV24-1	CATSDSRGLATEAFF	TGTGCCACCAGTGATTCCAGGGGGCTAGCCACAGAAGCTTTCTTT
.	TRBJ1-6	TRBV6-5	CASSYGQSSPLHF	TGTGCCAGCAGCTATGGACAGTCCTCACCCCTCCACTTT
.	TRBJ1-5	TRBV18	CASSPQGVGQPQHF	TGTGCCAGCTCACCACAGGGGGTAGGACAGCCCCAGCATTTT
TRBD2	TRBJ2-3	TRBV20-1	CSASGSGGSTDTQYF	TGCAGTGCCAGTGGAAGCGGGGGTAGCACAGATACGCAGTATTTT